This T cell receptor (beta chain) was found in a study of CD8+ T cells in alopecia areata (dated by TCRdb to 2016 to 2019). About the investigation overall: The treated patients took part in an open-label pilot trial in which moderate-to-severe alopecia areata was treated with oral tofacitinib at 5 to 10 mg twice daily. Tofacitinib-treated patients had biopsies at baseline and at 4 and 24 weeks of treatment, with a later scalp biopsy in several patients. Scalp tissue and sorted CD4+ and CD8+ peripheral blood T cells from patchy and totalis/universalis alopecia areata patients and from healthy controls were covered by human TCRbeta sequencing. Scalp clonality was compared across normal scalp (n=4), patchy alopecia areata scalp (n=8), and alopecia totalis/universalis scalp (n=8). Tofacitinib was administered for 6 to 18 months, and 6 months of follow-up off drug were then conducted to assess delayed response and recurrence. To study T cell clonal expansion in alopecia areata, the researchers applied high-throughput TCRbeta sequencing to both the C3H/HeJ mouse model and human patients. TCRbeta CDR3 regions were amplified by immunoSEQ multiplex PCR using 35 Vbeta forward and 13 Jbeta reverse primers. The RNA source kit depended on sample type: the PAXgene miRNA kit for fixed scalp, the miRNeasy kit for PBMCs, and the RNeasy kit for mouse skin.

Receptors were amplified or captured by the immunoSEQ multiplex PCR assay. For TCR sequencing, RNA was extracted from every sample and reverse transcribed into cDNA to serve as template. First-strand cDNA was synthesized with SuperScript III using a 2:1 mix of oligo-dT and random hexamers. Amplification bias was assessed with a synthetic immune receptor repertoire, and residual bias was removed computationally. The published analysis was carried out like this. After raw reads were preprocessed to remove errors, the CDR3 was defined following IMGT conventions as running from the conserved cysteine to phenylalanine. Clonality was calculated as 1 minus Shannon entropy normalized by log2 of the number of productive unique TCRs. Whether scalp clones were CD4 or CD8 was inferred by matching scalp TCRbeta sequences against CD4 and CD8 repertoires sorted from blood. TCRdb holds this immuneACCESS table with in-frame rearrangements only. Some clones are missing; in checked studies, unresolved V genes explain under half, and the rest has no known cause. That table gives V, J and clone size, and the DNA gave D and trimming. In this sample the table shows about 12,000 clones, roughly 56% of which occur a single time. Over 10% of the sample comes from the top ten.

About this clone: No cognate antigen has been identified for it. The record has no base qualities; no much larger clone is one base away.

V is pruned by 4 bases and J by 6 bases, leaving 9 bases of the junction without a gene match. The CDR3 contains 15 residues, cysteine and phenylalanine counted. Here the CDR3 DNA is all that survives: 45 bases in frame from base 1. The germline V gene gives CDR1 as MNHNS and CDR2 as SASEGT. From alopecia areata patients, peripheral blood was collected along with lesional scalp punch biopsies. Human scalp biopsies went straight into PAXgene tissue containers for immediate fixation. The investigation overall reported the following: TCR sequences shared between patients were less clear than in mice, possibly partly because of HLA diversity in the patient population. Lesional scalp, especially in alopecia totalis/universalis, showed higher clonality and more expanded CD8+ clones than normal scalp, suggesting antigenic drive. Unlike mouse skin, which is dominated by gammadelta T cells, normal human skin has resident alphabeta T cells that are also sequenced, and this complicates analysis of the scalp TCR repertoire.

The sequence joins TRBV6-1 to TRBJ1-2; a stretch of 9 junction bases matches TRBD1. Sequenced input: skin. The sequence derives from a human donor with alopecia areata. CDR3 protein: CASSVGTGRTNGYTF. The nucleotides read TGTGCCAGCAGTGTAGGGACAGGGAGGACAAATGGCTACACCTTC.